The TCR beta chain described here comes from a study of healthy donors' naive CD4 and CD8 T cells. Study findings and constraints: Naive CD4+ and CD8+ cells reportedly differed in usage of most V and J genes. Bias from naive T cell homeostatic proliferation was not addressed. Positive CDR3 charge linked to CD4+ cells, negative to CD8+ cells.

TCR libraries were built from about 500 ng of total RNA by linear amplification. TCRdb used MiXCR to reprocess the reads, holding one entry per CDR3 protein. This sample has 150,000 to 200,000 distinct CDR3 sequences, with around 80% found just once. The CDR3 runs to 14 residues. Trimming pared 4 bases from V and 6 bases from J, leaving 18 bases between. Germline CDR1 and CDR2: SQVTM and ANQGSEA. With respect to this clonotype: The antigen is undetermined.

This TCR was recovered from a pool of human donors in good health; the sample pools cells from several healthy donors. The gene calls are TRBV29-1 and TRBJ1-2, with D possibly being TRBD1 (6 bases). The specimen was naive CD4+ and CD8+ T cells sorted from blood, pooled from several donors. The CDR3 protein is CSVGRGVKMDGYTF. The CDR3 coding sequence is TGCAGCGTTGGCAGGGGCGTGAAGATGGATGGCTACACCTTC.